A selection of T cell receptor beta chains follows, all from one sample in a study of cytomegalovirus exposure and HLA in healthy donors. Profiled with immunoSEQ multiplex PCR; TCRdb holds only in-frame clones, not every one. The table lists 85,000 to 90,000 clones, roughly 70% of them singletons, with 2.1% in the top ten. The material sequenced was PBMCs. The receptors were sampled from a man aged 25 to 40 in good health and CMV-seronegative. Each CDR3 is given with its conserved first and last residue. A D gene is named only where the DNA matches it firmly. Rows give clone size only sometimes, using once, few, many, or a class for an expanded clone.

clone size,V gene,D gene,J gene,CDR3 DNA,CDR3 protein
-,TRBV12-5,TRBD1,TRBJ2-7,TGTGCTAGTGGTTTGGTATCTTACCGGGACAGGAGCTCCTACGAGCAGTACTTC,CASGLVSYRDRSSYEQYF
-,TRBV25-1,-,TRBJ2-7,TGTGCCAGCACCCCTACTGAGACCTACGAGCAGTACTTC,CASTPTETYEQYF
-,TRBV11-2,TRBD1,TRBJ2-5,TGTGCCAGCAGCTTATCCACAGGGGGCGGAGAGACCCAGTACTTC,CASSLSTGGGETQYF
-,TRBV28,-,TRBJ2-5,TGTGCCAGCAGCCTCCCCATCTATTTGGGCACCCAGTACTTC,CASSLPIYLGTQYF
-,TRBV30,-,TRBJ1-4,TGTGCCTTGAACATCTTCCCTACTAATGAAAAACTGTTTTTT,CALNIFPTNEKLFF
-,TRBV7-3,-,TRBJ1-2,TGTGCCAGCGGGGAGGGATCTAACTATGGCTACACCTTC,CASGEGSNYGYTF
-,TRBV30,-,TRBJ1-1,TGTGCCTGGGCTCCCGAGAACAGGGTAGTCACTGAAGCTTTCTTT,CAWAPENRVVTEAFF
-,TRBV5-1,-,TRBJ2-2,TGCGCCAGCAGCTTAAGCACAGGGATGGCCGGGGAGCTGTTTTTT,CASSLSTGMAGELFF
-,TRBV28,-,TRBJ1-4,TGTGCCAGCAGTTTTTCTCCCGAAAAACTGTTTTTT,CASSFSPEKLFF
-,TRBV4-1,-,TRBJ1-6,TGCGCCAGCAGCCAGGGGGCTGAGGGAAACTATAATTCACCCCTCCACTTT,CASSQGAEGNYNSPLHF
-,TRBV18,TRBD2,TRBJ2-7,TGTGCCAGCTCACCCTCGGGGCTAGCGGGAGTCGAGCAGTACTTC,CASSPSGLAGVEQYF
-,TRBV4-1,TRBD2,TRBJ2-3,TGCGCCAGCAGCCCCCGACTAGCAGGGAACACAGATACGCAGTATTTT,CASSPRLAGNTDTQYF
-,TRBV19,-,TRBJ1-2,TGTGCCAGTAGTATACGACAGATCGGCTACACCTTC,CASSIRQIGYTF
few,TRBV6-1,-,TRBJ1-5,TGTGCCAGCAGCTGGGACATCTATAGCAATCAGCCCCAGCATTTT,CASSWDIYSNQPQHF
-,TRBV6-1,-,TRBJ2-7,TGTGCCAGCAGTGAAACGGACGAGCAGTACTTC,CASSETDEQYF
-,TRBV7-9,-,TRBJ2-7,TGTTCCAGCAGCTTAGTCGGGGTCGTCTACGAGCAGTACTTC,CSSSLVGVVYEQYF
-,TRBV6-4,TRBD2,TRBJ2-3,TGTGCCAGCAGTGTCCTAGCGGCTAGCACAGATACGCAGTATTTT,CASSVLAASTDTQYF
-,TRBV28,TRBD2,TRBJ2-7,TGTGCCAGCAGCGGGACTAGCGGGCGCGGCCGTCACGAGCAGTACTTC,CASSGTSGRGRHEQYF
-,TRBV7-3,TRBD1,TRBJ1-1,TGTGCCAGCAGCTCAGGACAGGTTGGCACTGAAGCTTTCTTT,CASSSGQVGTEAFF
-,TRBV6-5,TRBD1,TRBJ1-1,TGTGCCAGCAGTAAGATACAGGGGACTGAAGCTTTCTTT,CASSKIQGTEAFF
-,TRBV7-8,TRBD1,TRBJ1-1,TGTGCCAGCAGCGCACAGGGGAGCACTGAAGCTTTCTTT,CASSAQGSTEAFF
-,TRBV29-1,TRBD1,TRBJ1-2,TGCAGCGTCTTGACAGGGTATGATGGCTACACCTTC,CSVLTGYDGYTF
-,TRBV4-2,TRBD1,TRBJ1-1,TGTGCCAGCAGCCAAGGTGGGACAGGGGTTGGAACTGAAGCTTTCTTT,CASSQGGTGVGTEAFF
-,TRBV5-1,-,TRBJ2-1,TGCGCCAGCAGCTTCTTTCAGGGGAATCCTGCATCGGGCAATGAGCAGTTCTTC,CASSFFQGNPASGNEQFF
once,TRBV30,TRBD1,TRBJ2-7,TGTGTCTGGGGCCCAGGGGGCTACGAGCAGTACTTC,CVWGPGGYEQYF
-,TRBV5-1,-,TRBJ1-1,TGCGCCAGCAGCCCGTATCAGATCAGGGGCACTGAAGCTTTCTTT,CASSPYQIRGTEAFF
-,TRBV10-3,-,TRBJ1-4,TGTGCCACCCAACGGGAGCCCCGTACTGAAAAACTGTTTTTT,CATQREPRTEKLFF
few,TRBV4-1,TRBD1,TRBJ2-7,TGCGCCAGCAGCCAGGCAACCGGGACAGGAAACTACGAGCAGTACTTC,CASSQATGTGNYEQYF
-,TRBV30,TRBD2,TRBJ2-2,TGTGCCTGGCAAATTCTAGCGGGAAACACCGGGGAGCTGTTTTTT,CAWQILAGNTGELFF
-,TRBV7-9,-,TRBJ1-1,TGTGCCAGCAGCTTAGCGGGCCTGGAAGCTTTCTTT,CASSLAGLEAFF
-,TRBV9,TRBD1,TRBJ2-2,TGTGCCAGCAGCGCGGGAGTGGGGACAGGCACCGGGGAGCTGTTTTTT,CASSAGVGTGTGELFF
-,TRBV2,TRBD2,TRBJ2-3,TGTGCCAGCTCGTGGGAGGGGCTAGCGGGATCGACAGATACGCAGTATTTT,CASSWEGLAGSTDTQYF
-,TRBV5-6,TRBD1,TRBJ2-7,TGTGCCAGCAGCTCCGGGACAGGGGGATGGAACGACGAGCAGTACTTC,CASSSGTGGWNDEQYF
-,TRBV5-1,-,TRBJ1-1,TGCGCCAGCAGCCTCGGGAGGCAGCGGGACACTGAAGCTTTCTTT,CASSLGRQRDTEAFF
-,TRBV6-1,TRBD1,TRBJ1-2,TGTGCCAGCAGAACCGGGACAGGGAACTATGGCTACACCTTC,CASRTGTGNYGYTF
-,TRBV2,TRBD1,TRBJ1-2,TGTGCCAGCAGTCGTAACAGGGGAGCTAACTATGGCTACACCTTC,CASSRNRGANYGYTF
-,TRBV6-1,-,TRBJ1-1,TGTGCCAGCAGTGTTGGGGCGGAGAACACTGAAGCTTTCTTT,CASSVGAENTEAFF
-,TRBV30,-,TRBJ2-7,TGTGCCTGGAGTGTAACCGCGAGAGAGCAGTACTTC,CAWSVTAREQYF
-,TRBV15,-,TRBJ2-2,TGTGCCACCAGCAGAGTCAGCACCGGGGAGCTGTTTTTT,CATSRVSTGELFF
-,TRBV6-1,-,TRBJ1-4,TGTGCCAGCAGTGAGAGGCCGGCAGGGGTGGCTAATGAAAAACTGTTTTTT,CASSERPAGVANEKLFF